In its sample, the clone carrying this TCR beta chain was seen many times. Between the trimmed V and J ends, which lost 1 base and 2 bases, there was a span of 10 bases. Germline loops: CDR1 DFQATT, CDR2 SNEGSKA (reference sequence). This CDR3 has 14 residues. In TCRdb, the RACE reads were re-called with MiXCR into one record per CDR3 protein. Of some 82,000 distinct CDR3 sequences listed, over 8.5% were seen once; the top ten hold 4% to 5.5%. The source of the sample is a study of human T cells and chemical hapten exposure. Time point in this sample: patch test 1, 2 weeks after DPC sensitization. The sample's treatment: therapeutic diphenylcyclopropenone sensitization with weekly scalp DPC.

The sequence came from a woman aged 45-65 years with alopecia areata. Some clones in this sample may be carry-over from other donors' samples. The chain recombines TRBV20-1 with TRBJ2-3; D gene unclear. The material sequenced was whole blood, taken in connection with sensitization to the hapten diphenylcyclopropenone (DPC). CDR3 region: CSARVPRFTDTQYF. The CDR3, as DNA: TGCAGTGCTAGAGTACCGAGATTCACAGATACGCAGTATTTT.